This TCR beta chain was sequenced for a study of OX40 agonist ivuxolimab in advanced cancers. To note about this clone: Its antigen is not known.

Findings and limits, study-wide: Average numbers of expanded clones were greater in CD8+ T cells than in CD4+.

Germline CDR1 and CDR2: SGHRS and YFSETQ. V lost 5 bases, J lost 6 bases, and 20 bases lay in between. The CDR3 loop spans 15 amino acids. Sequencing used immunoSEQ multiplex PCR; TCRdb keeps in-frame clones, though not all of them. The table records tens of thousands of clones, around 86% of them present only once. This chain connects TRBV5-1 to TRBJ1-2; the D gene is possibly TRBD1 (6 bases). The sequencing used CD4+ or CD8+ T cells sorted from blood, collected in a trial of the OX40 agonist ivuxolimab. This sequence was found in an adult with an advanced solid tumor such as melanoma, head and neck, liver or kidney cancer. The DNA of the CDR3 is TGCGCCAGCAGTCTACAGGGTTATTCTGGGGATGGCTACACCTTC. This codes for CASSLQGYSGDGYTF.